The rows below give T cell receptor beta chains drawn from one sample of a study of blood T cells in healthy people across ages. TCRdb recomputed calls from the 5' RACE reads with MiXCR, one row per CDR3 protein. There are 650,000 to 1,000,000 distinct CDR3 sequences in the sample; around 45% occur only once, and roughly 18% lies in the top ten. Material: blood. Source of these receptors: a man at least 80 years old in good health. Both conserved end residues are part of each CDR3. Each record gives: V gene, D gene, J gene, clone size, CDR3 protein, CDR3 DNA. The D gene is left open where the match is weak. Not every row has a clone size; where given, it reads once, few, many or a size class.

v_gene: TRBV5-6; d_gene: NA; j_gene: TRBJ2-3; abundance: few; CDR3aa: CASSLVWNTQYF; CDR3nt: TGTGCCAGCAGCTTGGTGTGGAATACGCAGTATTTT
v_gene: TRBV6-1; d_gene: TRBD1; j_gene: TRBJ1-6; abundance: NA; CDR3aa: CASIDRDGSPLHF; CDR3nt: TGTGCCAGCATCGACAGGGATGGCTCACCCCTCCACTTT
v_gene: TRBV30; d_gene: NA; j_gene: TRBJ1-2; abundance: few; CDR3aa: CGEYRVGGYTF; CDR3nt: TGTGGTGAATATCGGGTCGGTGGCTACACCTTC
v_gene: TRBV29-1; d_gene: NA; j_gene: TRBJ2-7; abundance: NA; CDR3aa: CSVEVGSRNEQYF; CDR3nt: TGCAGCGTTGAGGTCGGGAGTAGAAATGAGCAGTACTTC
v_gene: TRBV4-3; d_gene: TRBD1; j_gene: TRBJ2-7; abundance: few; CDR3aa: CASSQTGGFGEQYF; CDR3nt: TGCGCCAGCAGCCAAACAGGGGGCTTCGGAGAGCAGTACTTC
v_gene: TRBV6-6; d_gene: NA; j_gene: TRBJ1-2; abundance: few; CDR3aa: CASSPHGVTLYGYTF; CDR3nt: TGTGCCAGCAGTCCTCATGGGGTTACTTTATATGGCTACACCTTC
v_gene: TRBV29-1; d_gene: TRBD1; j_gene: TRBJ2-5; abundance: NA; CDR3aa: CSAKTGSAETQYF; CDR3nt: TGCAGCGCCAAGACAGGGTCCGCAGAGACCCAGTACTTC
v_gene: TRBV20-1; d_gene: TRBD2; j_gene: TRBJ2-5; abundance: few; CDR3aa: CSARDFLSGRYQETQYF; CDR3nt: TGCAGTGCTAGAGATTTTTTAAGCGGGAGGTACCAAGAGACCCAGTACTTC
v_gene: TRBV10-3; d_gene: NA; j_gene: TRBJ2-1; abundance: NA; CDR3aa: CAISEPGRRSSNNEQFF; CDR3nt: TGTGCCATCAGTGAGCCGGGTCGACGGAGCTCGAACAATGAGCAGTTCTTC
v_gene: TRBV4-3; d_gene: TRBD2; j_gene: TRBJ2-3; abundance: many; CDR3aa: CASSPLAGGPNTQYF; CDR3nt: TGCGCCAGCAGCCCTCTAGCGGGAGGGCCAAATACGCAGTATTTT
v_gene: TRBV5-8; d_gene: NA; j_gene: TRBJ1-2; abundance: NA; CDR3aa: CASSLQGANYGYTF; CDR3nt: TGTGCCAGCAGCTTACAGGGAGCTAACTATGGCTACACCTTC
v_gene: TRBV7-9; d_gene: NA; j_gene: TRBJ2-1; abundance: NA; CDR3aa: CASTELPYNEQFF; CDR3nt: TGTGCCAGTACAGAACTACCCTACAATGAGCAGTTCTTC
v_gene: TRBV10-2; d_gene: NA; j_gene: TRBJ1-6; abundance: NA; CDR3aa: CASSEGRGTDNSPLHF; CDR3nt: TGCGCCAGCAGTGAGGGGAGGGGAACGGATAATTCACCCCTCCACTTT
v_gene: TRBV20-1; d_gene: TRBD1; j_gene: TRBJ2-7; abundance: many; CDR3aa: CSARVADRVNEQYF; CDR3nt: TGCAGTGCTAGAGTGGCGGACAGGGTCAACGAGCAGTACTTC
v_gene: TRBV20-1; d_gene: TRBD2; j_gene: TRBJ2-1; abundance: NA; CDR3aa: CSARPSGTAGEQFF; CDR3nt: TGCAGTGCTAGACCCAGCGGGACCGCGGGTGAGCAGTTCTTC
v_gene: TRBV6-1; d_gene: NA; j_gene: TRBJ2-6; abundance: NA; CDR3aa: CASSVSPSGANVLTF; CDR3nt: TGTGCCAGCAGTGTCTCGCCCTCTGGGGCCAACGTCCTGACTTTC
v_gene: TRBV29-1; d_gene: TRBD2; j_gene: TRBJ2-7; abundance: few; CDR3aa: CSVEETGRLAGGSTTTSEQYF; CDR3nt: TGCAGCGTTGAGGAGACAGGGCGACTAGCGGGAGGCTCCACTACTACTAGCGAGCAGTACTTC
v_gene: TRBV27; d_gene: NA; j_gene: TRBJ2-7; abundance: NA; CDR3aa: CASHRDIHYEQYF; CDR3nt: TGTGCCAGCCACAGGGACATCCACTACGAGCAGTACTTC
v_gene: TRBV19; d_gene: NA; j_gene: TRBJ2-3; abundance: NA; CDR3aa: CASKQELLSTDTQYF; CDR3nt: TGTGCCAGTAAACAGGAGCTCCTCTCCACAGATACGCAGTATTTT
v_gene: TRBV29-1; d_gene: NA; j_gene: TRBJ2-3; abundance: NA; CDR3aa: CSVGGGTRTDTQYF; CDR3nt: TGCAGCGTTGGAGGAGGTACACGCACAGATACGCAGTATTTT
v_gene: TRBV30; d_gene: NA; j_gene: TRBJ1-2; abundance: NA; CDR3aa: CAWTPGRRNYGYTF; CDR3nt: TGTGCCTGGACCCCGGGCCGGAGAAACTATGGCTACACCTTC
v_gene: TRBV20-1; d_gene: NA; j_gene: TRBJ2-7; abundance: few; CDR3aa: CSARAQDPYEQYF; CDR3nt: TGCAGTGCTAGAGCACAGGACCCCTACGAGCAGTACTTC
v_gene: TRBV28; d_gene: NA; j_gene: TRBJ2-3; abundance: few; CDR3aa: CASSLPEGTDTQYF; CDR3nt: TGTGCCAGCAGTTTGCCCGAGGGGACAGATACGCAGTATTTT
v_gene: TRBV4-3; d_gene: TRBD1; j_gene: TRBJ2-7; abundance: few; CDR3aa: CASSQEDRESYEQYF; CDR3nt: TGCGCCAGCAGCCAAGAGGACAGGGAATCCTACGAGCAGTACTTC
v_gene: TRBV6-1; d_gene: NA; j_gene: TRBJ1-2; abundance: NA; CDR3aa: CASSESLVYYGYTF; CDR3nt: TGTGCCAGCAGTGAGAGCCTCGTCTACTATGGCTACACCTTC
v_gene: TRBV11-2; d_gene: TRBD1; j_gene: TRBJ2-1; abundance: NA; CDR3aa: CASSVDRGLYNEQFF; CDR3nt: TGTGCCAGCAGCGTAGACAGGGGGCTCTACAATGAGCAGTTCTTC
v_gene: TRBV28; d_gene: TRBD1; j_gene: TRBJ1-5; abundance: NA; CDR3aa: CASSSGTGVLQPQHF; CDR3nt: TGTGCCAGCAGCTCCGGGACAGGGGTTCTTCAGCCCCAGCATTTT
v_gene: TRBV25-1; d_gene: NA; j_gene: TRBJ2-1; abundance: NA; CDR3aa: CANSEIGRLCDHEQFF; CDR3nt: TGTGCCAACAGTGAAATAGGCAGACTTTGTGACCATGAGCAGTTCTTC
v_gene: TRBV7-6; d_gene: TRBD2; j_gene: TRBJ2-5; abundance: NA; CDR3aa: CASSPGASGRAYDEQYF; CDR3nt: TGTGCCAGCAGCCCTGGGGCTAGCGGGAGGGCTTACGATGAGCAGTACTTC